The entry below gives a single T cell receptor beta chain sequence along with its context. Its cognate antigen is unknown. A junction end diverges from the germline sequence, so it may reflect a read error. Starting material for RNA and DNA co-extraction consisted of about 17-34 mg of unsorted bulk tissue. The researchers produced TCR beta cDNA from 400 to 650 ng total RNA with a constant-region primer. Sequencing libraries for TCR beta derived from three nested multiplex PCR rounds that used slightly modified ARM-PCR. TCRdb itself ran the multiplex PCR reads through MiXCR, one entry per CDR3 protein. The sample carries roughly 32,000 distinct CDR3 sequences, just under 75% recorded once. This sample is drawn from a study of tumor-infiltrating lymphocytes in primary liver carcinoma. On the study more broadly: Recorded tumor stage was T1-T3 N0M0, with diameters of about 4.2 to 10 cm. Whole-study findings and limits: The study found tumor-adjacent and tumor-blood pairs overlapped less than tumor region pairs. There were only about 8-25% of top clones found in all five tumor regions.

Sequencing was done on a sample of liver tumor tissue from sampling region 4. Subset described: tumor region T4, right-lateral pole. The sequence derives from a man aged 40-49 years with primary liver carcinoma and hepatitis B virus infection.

CDR3 residues: CASSKVPAGLPGKLFF. CDR3 nucleotide sequence: TGTGCCAGCAGTAAAGTCCCCGCTGGCTTACCCGGGAAGCTGTTTTTT. The J gene is TRBJ2-2, the V gene TRBV6-1, with D perhaps matching TRBD2 (5 bases). The germline gives CDR1 MNHNS, CDR2 SASEGT. This CDR3 spans 16 amino acids.